Below are 15 T cell receptor beta chains sequenced from a single sample in a study of cytomegalovirus exposure and HLA in healthy donors. The PCR had 60 Vbeta and 13 Jbeta primers. Some clones are missing from TCRdb's copy, which holds only in-frame ones; the method was immunoSEQ multiplex PCR. Recorded for this sample: roughly 120,000 clones. Sample: PBMCs. The receptors stem from a man aged 18 to 35 in good health and CMV-seronegative.

This rearrangement joins TRBV7-9 to TRBJ1-5; TRBD1 matches at 7 bases. CDR1 and CDR2 (germline): SEHNR, FQNEAQ (reference sequence). The CDR3 has 15 amino acids. The junction had 8 bases not matched to a gene; V was cut back by 5 bases and J by 4 bases. The CDR3 region is CASSPGQIKNQPQHF. The CDR3 DNA reads TGTGCCAGCAGCCCGGGACAGATCAAAAATCAGCCCCAGCATTTT.

This chain joins TRBV5-1 and TRBJ2-3, with a tentative D call TRBD1 (6 bases). This CDR3 contains 16 residues. Trimming pared 3 bases from V and 3 bases from J, leaving 17 bases between. CDR1 SGHRS and CDR2 YFSETQ come from the germline V gene. CDR3 nucleotide sequence: TGCGCCAGCAGCTCCATGTTATCCCAGGGGACAGATACGCAGTATTTT. This gives the protein CASSSMLSQGTDTQYF.

The V and J genes are TRBV27 and TRBJ2-3; no definite D call. This CDR3 contains 13 residues. Trimming took 7 bases from V and 3 from J, leaving 11 bases between them. CDR1 and CDR2 from the germline V gene are MNHEY and SMNVEV (reference sequence). CDR3 in DNA: TGTGCCAGCACTCCACTCCCTACAGATACGCAGTATTTT. Protein sequence: CASTPLPTDTQYF.

Here the CDR3 DNA reads TGTGCCACCAGCAGAGATCTAGACAGGTTCACCGGGGAGCTGTTTTTT. Its translation: CATSRDLDRFTGELFF. The V and J genes are TRBV15 and TRBJ2-2; D possibly corresponds to TRBD1 (6 bases). In germline, CDR1 is LNHNV, CDR2 YYDKDF (reference sequence). V was clipped by 0 bases and J by 4 bases, with 12 bases between them. The CDR3 spans 16 residues. The variable domain in full, completed from reference TRBV15 and TRBJ2-2, reads DAMVIQNPRYQVTQFGKPVTLSCSQTLNHNVMYWYQQKSSQAPKLLFHYYDKDFNNEADTPDNFQSRRPNTSFCFLDIRSPGLGDTAMYLCATSRDLDRFTGELFFGEGSRLTVL.

The chain couples TRBV2 to TRBJ2-5, with D possibly TRBD2 on 5 matching bases. V lost 6 bases and J 4 bases, leaving 18 bases between the germline ends. Germline values: CDR1 SNHLY, CDR2 FYNNEI. The CDR3 length is 15 residues. CDR3 region: CASRAGPGRSETQYF. The DNA of the CDR3 is TGTGCCAGCAGGGCGGGCCCGGGTCGGTCAGAGACCCAGTACTTC.

The chain employs TRBV7-9 and TRBJ1-2; D remains ambiguous. The germline V and J ends were trimmed by 5 bases and 7 bases, with 8 bases remaining between them. Germline assignment: CDR1 SEHNR and CDR2 FQNEAQ (reference sequence). The CDR3 contains 11 residues. The CDR3 DNA is TGTGCCAGCAGCATCCCTAGTGGCTACACCTTC. Protein sequence: CASSIPSGYTF.

The chain has TRBV5-5 and TRBJ2-5; D remains ambiguous. CDR3 length: 13 residues. The V end was cut by 0 bases, the J end by 1 base, with 4 bases between. Per germline, CDR1 SGHKS and CDR2 YYEKEE (reference sequence). CDR3 DNA sequence: TGTGCCAGCAGCTTGGATCTCCAAGAGACCCAGTACTTC. This sequence encodes CASSLDLQETQYF.

The chain employs TRBV6-5 and TRBJ1-4, with TRBD1 as a possible D gene (5 bases). CDR1 is MNHEY and CDR2 is SVGAGI in the germline V gene. The CDR3 runs 14 residues. Between the trimmed V and J ends, which lost 6 bases and 2 bases, there was a span of 10 bases. The CDR3 reads CASSPQGTNEKLFF. In nucleotides, the CDR3 is TGTGCCAGCAGCCCCCAGGGTACTAATGAAAAACTGTTTTTT.

V is TRBV4-1 and J is TRBJ1-1, with D possibly matching TRBD1 (6 bases). Germline lookup yields CDR1 MGHRA and CDR2 YSYEKL. There are 15 residues in the CDR3. V was clipped by 1 base and J by 5 bases, with 14 bases between them. The CDR3 DNA sequence: TGCGCCAGCAGCCAAGCTGAACAGGGTATTACTGAAGCTTTCTTT. Translation: CASSQAEQGITEAFF.

V usage is TRBV7-9 and J usage is TRBJ2-5, with a weak D call TRBD2 (8 bases). Germline CDR1 SEHNR, CDR2 FQNEAQ (reference sequence). Trimming removed 4 bases at V and 7 bases at J, with 16 bases between. The CDR3 spans 14 residues. The CDR3 loop reads CASSSGGTAGTQYF. The DNA for the CDR3 is TGTGCCAGCAGCTCGGGAGGGACAGCGGGGACCCAGTACTTC. The entire variable domain, with the rest obtained from reference TRBV7-9 and TRBJ2-5, is as follows: DTGVSQNPRHKITKRGQNVTFRCDPISEHNRLYWYRQTLGQGPEFLTYFQNEAQLEKSRLLSDRFSAERPKGSFSTLEIQRTEQGDSAMYLCASSSGGTAGTQYFGPGTRLLVL.

J is TRBJ2-5 and V is TRBV5-6; the match to TRBD2 covers 7 bases. The CDR3 extends over 14 amino acids. V was clipped by 3 bases and J by 0 bases; unmatched bases: 2. CDR1 and CDR2 from the germline V gene are SGHDT and YYEEEE. CDR3 DNA: TGTGCCAGCAGCTGGGAGGGGTACCAAGAGACCCAGTACTTC. It encodes CASSWEGYQETQYF.

V is TRBV5-1 and J is TRBJ1-4, with D perhaps matching TRBD1 (5 bases). The germline V and J ends were trimmed by 7 bases and 4 bases, with 14 bases remaining between them. Germline V gene lookup returns CDR1 SGHRS and CDR2 YFSETQ. The CDR3 consists of 14 residues. CDR3 nucleotides: TGCGCCAGCGCCCTCGGGACTGATAATGAAAAACTGTTTTTT. Translation: CASALGTDNEKLFF.

The rearrangement uses TRBV19 and TRBJ1-4; tentative D call: TRBD1 (6 bases). The germline V and J ends were trimmed by 7 bases and 8 bases, with 17 bases remaining between them. The germline gives CDR1 LNHDA, CDR2 SQIVND (reference sequence). The CDR3 length is 14 residues. The CDR3 here is CASKWKQGREKLFF. In nucleotides, the CDR3 is TGTGCCAGTAAATGGAAACAGGGCCGGGAAAAACTGTTTTTT.

The chain uses TRBV7-6 and TRBJ1-2; D possibly corresponds to TRBD1 (6 bases). There are 14 residues in the CDR3. V was trimmed by 5 bases and J by 8 bases, leaving 18 bases between them. Germline assignment: CDR1 SGHVS and CDR2 FNYEAQ. The CDR3 region has the DNA TGTGCCAGCAGCAAGGGAGGGGGAGCCTCCGGCTACACCTTC. Its protein is CASSKGGGASGYTF.

The chain employs TRBV11-2 and TRBJ2-7; TRBD2 aligns across 11 bases. V was clipped by 5 bases and J by 2 bases; unmatched bases: 5. This CDR3 spans 15 amino acids. Germline lookup yields CDR1 SGHAT and CDR2 FQNNGV. DNA for the CDR3: TGTGCCAGCAGCCTAGCGGGAGGAAGGACCTACGAGCAGTACTTC. Protein product: CASSLAGGRTYEQYF. Full variable domain (rest looked up from reference TRBV11-2 and TRBJ2-7): EAGVAQSPRYKIIEKRQSVAFWCNPISGHATLYWYQQILGQGPKLLIQFQNNGVVDDSQLPKDRFSAERLKGVDSTLKIQPAKLEDSAVYLCASSLAGGRTYEQYFGPGTRLTVT.